These T cell receptor beta chains were read from a single sample in a study of PD-L1 blockade in urothelial cancer. This table comes from immunoSEQ multiplex PCR, and its TCRdb copy is limited to in-frame clones, with some not included. In the table there are around 40,000 clones, about a third of which are singletons. The material was tumor tissue, obtained before atezolizumab (anti-PD-L1) treatment. The receptors stem from a man aged 55 to 70 with urothelial cancer. CDR3s include the opening cysteine and the closing phenylalanine or tryptophan. A D gene is named only where the DNA matches it firmly. The size entry is marked missing in some rows and otherwise reads once, few, many or a size class.

J | V | size | D | DNA | CDR3
TRBJ1-2 | TRBV10-1 | - | - | TGCGCCAGCAGTGAGGCAAGGGACTATGGCTACACCTTC | CASSEARDYGYTF
TRBJ2-2 | TRBV5-1 | - | - | TGCGCCAGCAGCTTGCAAACCAGCACCGGGGAGCTGTTTTTT | CASSLQTSTGELFF
TRBJ2-3 | TRBV11-3 | many | - | TGTGCCAGCAGCCCAGGGACCCTCACAGATACGCAGTATTTT | CASSPGTLTDTQYF
TRBJ1-5 | TRBV30 | - | - | TGTGCCTTTGGACCCGGGAGAGGTCAGCCCCAGCATTTT | CAFGPGRGQPQHF
TRBJ2-3 | TRBV6-8 | - | TRBD1 | TGTGCCAGCAAAACCCCGGGACAGGGGAGTACAGATACGCAGTATTTT | CASKTPGQGSTDTQYF
TRBJ2-2 | TRBV11-3 | medium-sized | - | TGTGCCAGCAGCTCGGACGGTTTCACCGGGGAGCTGTTTTTT | CASSSDGFTGELFF
TRBJ2-2 | TRBV2 | - | - | TGTGCCAGCGGACTGGAGAACACCGGGGAGCTGTTTTTT | CASGLENTGELFF
TRBJ1-2 | TRBV28 | - | - | TGTGCCAGCAGGAACAGGGCTCCCTATGGCTACACCTTC | CASRNRAPYGYTF
TRBJ2-5 | TRBV15 | few | TRBD1 | TGTGCCACCAGCACAAGACAGGGGCAAGAGACCCAGTACTTC | CATSTRQGQETQYF
TRBJ1-2 | TRBV15 | few | - | TGTGCCACCAGCAGAGTCAGTAGCGGACTTCCCTATGGCTACACCTTC | CATSRVSSGLPYGYTF
TRBJ2-3 | TRBV10-1 | once | - | TGCGCCAGCAGTGAGTCGAGGGGACACACAGATACGCAGTATTTT | CASSESRGHTDTQYF
TRBJ1-5 | TRBV19 | - | - | TGTGCCAGTATGGGGTTCCAGGGCAGCAATCAGCCCCAGCATTTT | CASMGFQGSNQPQHF
TRBJ1-2 | TRBV6-8 | many | - | TGTGCCAGCAGCTCCGGTCCAAGTTCTAACTATGGCTACACCTTC | CASSSGPSSNYGYTF
TRBJ2-7 | TRBV19 | - | - | TGTGCCAGTAACTCAGGGTTCGAGCAGTACTTC | CASNSGFEQYF
TRBJ1-1 | TRBV25-1 | - | - | TGTGCCAGCAGTGATGGAGGCAGGACTGAAGCTTTCTTT | CASSDGGRTEAFF
TRBJ2-1 | TRBV6-8 | - | - | TGTGCCATCAGACCACGGGACGAGTACAATGAGCAGTTCTTC | CAIRPRDEYNEQFF
TRBJ1-1 | TRBV10-3 | few | TRBD1 | TGTGCCATCAGTGACCCGGACAGGGAGAACACTGAAGCTTTCTTT | CAISDPDRENTEAFF
TRBJ1-1 | TRBV9 | few | - | TGTGCCAGCAGTGAATTCTCGTCTCAAGCTTTCTTT | CASSEFSSQAFF
TRBJ2-2 | TRBV11-3 | many | TRBD1 | TGTGCCAGCTCAGGGGGACAGATCAACACCGGGGAGCTGTTTTTT | CASSGGQINTGELFF
TRBJ1-1 | TRBV6-4 | few | TRBD1 | TGTGCCAGACAAATTCGGACAGGGGAGAACACTGAAGCTTTCTTT | CARQIRTGENTEAFF
TRBJ2-3 | TRBV11-3 | few | TRBD2 | TGTGCCAGCACCCTAAAGGCCGGGACTAGCGGGAGATCAGATACGCAGTATTTT | CASTLKAGTSGRSDTQYF
TRBJ2-5 | TRBV1 | - | - | TGCGCCAGCAGCCACAGGGTCCAAGAGACCCAGTACTTC | CASSHRVQETQYF
TRBJ2-7 | TRBV9 | few | - | TGTGCCAGTATCCGGACTGGGAGCTCCTACGAGCAGTACTTC | CASIRTGSSYEQYF
TRBJ1-1 | TRBV14 | - | - | TGTGCCAGCAGCCCCGACAGGCTAGGAGCTTTCTTT | CASSPDRLGAFF